The 29 T cell receptor beta chains listed next were all sequenced from one sample in a study of post-analysis software for immune sequencing data. General study findings and limits: Patients used five TRBV segments, including TRBV5-6, TRBV5-1 and TRBV20-1, more often than controls.

Unique molecular identifiers tagged the TCR beta cDNA libraries. TCRdb redid the calling of the PCR reads with MiXCR, one entry per CDR3 protein. The table includes 750,000 to 950,000 distinct CDR3 sequences, 53% detected once. Their specific antigens are unknown. The specimen was blood. Source of these receptors: a girl aged 10-17 years with multiple sclerosis.

The rearrangement joins TRBV5-1 to TRBJ2-7, with TRBD2 matching 9 bases. The CDR3 runs 15 residues. CDR1 SGHRS and CDR2 YFSETQ come from the germline V gene. The V and J ends lost 2 bases and 1 base, in that order; junction bases with no gene match: 4. The CDR3 coding sequence is TGCGCCAGCAGCTTCACTAGCGGGTTTTCCTACGAGCAGTACTTC. It is translated as CASSFTSGFSYEQYF.

V is TRBV20-1 and J is TRBJ2-7; TRBD2 matches at 7 bases. This CDR3 is built from 16 residues. Per the germline V gene, CDR1 is DFQATT and CDR2 is SNEGSKA (reference sequence). V trimming: 4 bases; J trimming: 0 bases; junction bases outside the gene matches: 12. In DNA, the CDR3 is TGCAGTGCTAAGAAGGCGGGCGGGAGTCCCTCCTACGAGCAGTACTTC. Its protein is CSAKKAGGSPSYEQYF.

This clonotype was seen many times. The V gene is TRBV7-6, the J gene TRBJ2-1; D is unresolved. Between the trimmed V and J ends, which lost 9 bases and 0 bases, there was a span of 9 bases. The CDR3 extends over 13 amino acids. Germline values: CDR1 SGHVS, CDR2 FNYEAQ. As DNA, the CDR3 is TGTGCCAGTTCCCCATCCTCCTACAATGAGCAGTTCTTC. Protein product: CASSPSSYNEQFF.

The chain joins TRBV7-9 to TRBJ2-1; TRBD2 aligns across 13 bases. Unmatched junction bases numbered 9, after V lost 4 bases and J lost 3 bases. The germline gives CDR1 SEHNR, CDR2 FQNEAQ (reference sequence). This CDR3 comprises 18 residues. Here the CDR3 DNA reads TGTGCCAGCAGCTCCGGAAGGACTAGCGGGAGAGTCTACAATGAGCAGTTCTTC. Translating gives CASSSGRTSGRVYNEQFF.

This sequence joins TRBV7-2 and TRBJ2-7, with TRBD2 as a possible D gene (5 bases). V was pared by 1 base and J by 6 bases, with 22 bases between. Germline values: CDR1 SGHTA, CDR2 FQGNSA. The CDR3 sequence is 17 residues long. The CDR3 coding sequence is TGTGCCAGCAGCTTAGAGCTGGCTAGCTCCACCGCTCTCGAGCAGTACTTC. It yields the protein CASSLELASSTALEQYF.

The V gene is TRBV20-1, the J gene TRBJ2-7; 11 bases fit TRBD2. The CDR3 is 15 amino acids. CDR1 is DFQATT and CDR2 is SNEGSKA in the germline V gene (reference sequence). Germline trimming cut 0 bases from V and 2 bases from J; bases unmatched to any gene: 3. The CDR3 DNA follows: TGCAGTGCTAGAGAGGGGACTAGCGGACCCTACGAGCAGTACTTC. The encoded protein is CSAREGTSGPYEQYF.

This clonotype was observed a few times. V usage is TRBV2 and J usage is TRBJ2-7; D is ambiguous. CDR1 SNHLY and CDR2 FYNNEI come from the germline V gene. The CDR3 contains 13 residues. The germline V and J ends were trimmed by 3 bases and 12 bases, with 18 bases remaining between them. CDR3 DNA: TGTGCCAGCAGTGATGGTTTAGGTCTCCCACCGTACTTC. Amino acid sequence: CASSDGLGLPPYF.

The gene calls are TRBV7-8 and TRBJ2-7, with D tentatively TRBD2 (6 bases). From germline, CDR1 is SGHVS and CDR2 FQNEAQ. V gave up 6 bases and J gave up 5 bases, with 32 bases separating them. The CDR3 extends over 19 amino acids. CDR3 coding DNA: TGTGCCAGCAGATCATTCCGGGACTCCCACAACGCGAAGGGAAACGAGCAGTACTTC. Its protein is CASRSFRDSHNAKGNEQYF.

V and J are TRBV5-1 and TRBJ2-4; D is undetermined. The J call may be faulty, since TRBJ2-7 better matches the DNA end. Germline V gene sequence: CDR1 SGHRS, CDR2 YFSETQ. The CDR3 covers 14 residues. The CDR3 reads CASSLGGYGDEQYF. CDR3 sequence (DNA): TGCGCCAGCAGCTTGGGAGGTTATGGAGACGAGCAGTACTTC.

This clonotype has just a few counts. J is TRBJ2-1 and V is TRBV6-5, with D possibly being TRBD1 (5 bases). Trimming took off 2 bases at V and 9 bases at J, with 5 bases between the two ends. This CDR3 contains 11 residues. The V gene's germline CDR1 is MNHEY and CDR2 SVGAGI. CDR3 residues: CASSYGAEQFF. In DNA, the CDR3 is TGTGCCAGCAGTTACGGGGCTGAGCAGTTCTTC.

The chain is built from TRBV7-9 and TRBJ2-5; D may match TRBD1 or TRBD2 (5 bases each). Germline V lookup: CDR1 SEHNR, CDR2 FQNEAQ (reference sequence). CDR3 length: 16 residues. The germline V and J ends were trimmed by 5 bases and 2 bases, with 18 bases remaining between them. The CDR3 is CASSPTPGTEQETQYF. The CDR3 DNA reads as TGTGCCAGCAGCCCTACGCCCGGGACGGAACAAGAGACCCAGTACTTC.

The chain carries TRBV24-1 and TRBJ2-2; perhaps TRBD2 as D (6 bases). CDR1 and CDR2 from the germline V gene are KGHDR and SFDVKD. The CDR3 is 15 residues long. V lost 3 bases, J lost 1 base, and 8 bases lay in between. The CDR3 spells CATSDAGRNTGELFF. CDR3 DNA: TGTGCCACCAGTGATGCGGGGCGGAACACCGGGGAGCTGTTTTTT.

The chain is built from TRBV5-1 and TRBJ1-5; D might be TRBD1 (5 bases). This CDR3 comprises 14 residues. Germline V gene data show CDR1 as SGHRS and CDR2 as YFSETQ. V was clipped by 7 bases and J by 4 bases, with 15 bases between them. CDR3 region: CASLPRVRNQPQHF. CDR3 sequence (DNA): TGCGCCAGCCTGCCCAGGGTAAGGAATCAGCCCCAGCATTTT.

In DNA form, the CDR3 reads TGCAGCCTCCGATGGGGGGGTGAGCAGTTCTTC. Its protein is CSLRWGGEQFF. This rearrangement joins TRBV29-1 to TRBJ2-7, with 7 positions matching TRBD2. The DNA end is a closer match to TRBJ2-1, so the J assignment may be wrong. The CDR3 runs 11 residues. Germline V lookup: CDR1 SQVTM, CDR2 ANQGSEA.

The rearrangement uses TRBV30 and TRBJ1-4, with a possible D match to TRBD1 (6 bases). Germline V gene sequence: CDR1 GTSNPN, CDR2 SVGIG (reference sequence). The CDR3 extends over 16 amino acids. V dropped 0 bases and J dropped 6 bases, with 17 bases sitting between them. CDR3 region: CAWSVGRGADYEKLFF. The CDR3 nucleotides are TGTGCCTGGAGTGTAGGCAGGGGCGCGGATTATGAAAAACTGTTTTTT.

This clonotype was recorded only once. The genes are TRBV20-1 and TRBJ1-2; TRBD1 agrees at 11 bases. Germline trimming cut 4 bases from V and 3 bases from J; bases unmatched to any gene: 10. This CDR3 has 16 amino acids. CDR1 DFQATT and CDR2 SNEGSKA come from the germline V gene (reference sequence). As DNA, the CDR3 is TGCAGTGCTACCTATCTCCGGGACAGGGGGGACTATGGCTACACCTTC. Its protein is CSATYLRDRGDYGYTF.

Concerning this clonotype itself: Sequence at one end of the junction differs from germline and may be a read error. V is TRBV25-1 and J is TRBJ1-2; D not certain. From germline, CDR1 is MGHDK and CDR2 SYGVNS. The CDR3 has 15 residues. This chain's CDR3 is CASSESLLPNYGCTF. In DNA form, the CDR3 reads TGTGCCAGCAGTGAATCTCTGCTACCTAACTATGGCTGCACCTTC.

V gene TRBV6-2 or TRBV6-3 combines with J gene TRBJ1-5; D gene unclear. The CDR3 is 15 amino acids. The V gene's germline CDR1 is MNHEY and CDR2 SVGEGT. The V end lost 6 bases, the J end lost 0 bases, and 12 bases lay between the germline ends. The CDR3 region is CASSSSEDSNQPQHF. Written as DNA, the CDR3 is TGTGCCAGCAGCAGCAGTGAGGATAGCAATCAGCCCCAGCATTTT.

The chain employs TRBV5-1 and TRBJ2-5; maybe TRBD1 (5 bases). From germline, CDR1 is SGHRS and CDR2 YFSETQ. The V and J ends lost 4 bases and 1 base respectively, with 20 bases between them. The CDR3 runs to 17 residues. CDR3 region: CASSPGHSFRPQETQYF. As DNA, the CDR3 is TGCGCCAGCAGCCCAGGACATTCCTTCCGCCCCCAAGAGACCCAGTACTTC. Full variable domain (outside the CDR3, taken from reference TRBV5-1 and TRBJ2-5): KAGVTQTPRYLIKTRGQQVTLSCSPISGHRSVSWYQQTPGQGLQFLFEYFSETQRNKGNFPGRFSGRQFSNSRSEMNVSTLELGDSALYLCASSPGHSFRPQETQYFGPGTRLLVL.

The genes are TRBV5-1 and TRBJ2-1; TRBD1 matches 10 bases. The CDR3 runs to 18 residues. CDR1 and CDR2 (germline): SGHRS, YFSETQ. Losses at the gene ends were 4 bases for V and 7 bases for J; bases not matched to a gene: 17. The CDR3 bases are TGCGCCAGCAGCCCCCGACAGGGGGCCTTCGCGTACGGAAATGAGCAGTTCTTC. This encodes CASSPRQGAFAYGNEQFF. The entire variable domain, with the rest obtained from reference TRBV5-1 and TRBJ2-1, is as follows: KAGVTQTPRYLIKTRGQQVTLSCSPISGHRSVSWYQQTPGQGLQFLFEYFSETQRNKGNFPGRFSGRQFSNSRSEMNVSTLELGDSALYLCASSPRQGAFAYGNEQFFGPGTRLTVL.

This clonotype has more than one count but fewer than ten. V and J are TRBV18 and TRBJ2-1, with TRBD2 identical over 7 bases. The germline CDR1 and CDR2 sequences are KGHSH and LQKENI. The CDR3 is 15 residues long. J lost 2 bases, V lost 5 bases, and 6 bases had no gene match. In nucleotides, the CDR3 is TGTGCCAGCTCAGAACTAGCGACCACCTACAATGAGCAGTTCTTC. This codes for CASSELATTYNEQFF.

This chain connects TRBV5-1 to TRBJ2-1, with D hard to call. The germline V and J ends were trimmed by 0 bases and 7 bases, with 8 bases remaining between them. Germline V gene sequence: CDR1 SGHRS, CDR2 YFSETQ. The CDR3 has 13 amino acids. As DNA, the CDR3 is TGCGCCAGCAGCTTGGAACTGCAGAATGAGCAGTTCTTC. It codes for CASSLELQNEQFF.

This clonotype turned up a few times. This chain links TRBV20-1 with TRBJ1-6; 10 positions agree with TRBD1. Trimming at V came to 4 bases and at J to 10 bases, leaving 19 bases not matched to a gene. Per germline, CDR1 DFQATT and CDR2 SNEGSKA (reference sequence). CDR3 size: 18 residues. CDR3 sequence reads: CSANPAPGQGTAGSPLHF. The CDR3 bases are TGCAGTGCTAATCCGGCCCCGGGACAGGGGACCGCGGGGTCACCCCTCCACTTT.

The sample holds a few counts of this clonotype. The V gene is TRBV29-1, the J gene TRBJ2-1; D possibly corresponds to TRBD2 (5 bases). With 4 bases removed from V and 7 bases from J, the gap between germline ends came to 14 bases. Looked up from germline, CDR1 is SQVTM and CDR2 is ANQGSEA. There are 13 residues in the CDR3. The CDR3 DNA reads TGCAGCGTTGGGACTCCTCTCCTGAATGAGCAGTTCTTC. This codes for CSVGTPLLNEQFF.

The chain employs TRBV7-2 and TRBJ2-7; maybe TRBD1 (5 bases). CDR3 length equals 13 residues. The germline V gene encodes CDR1 SGHTA and CDR2 FQGNSA. V shed 2 bases and J shed 2 bases, with 7 bases lying between them. The CDR3 bases are TGTGCCAGCAGCTTAAGACAGCCCTACGAGCAGTACTTC. The encoded protein is CASSLRQPYEQYF.

J is TRBJ2-7 and V is TRBV12-3 or TRBV12-4; the D gene is possibly TRBD2 (6 bases). The J call may be in error: the DNA end matches TRBJ2-5 better. The CDR3 is 15 amino acids. The DNA for the CDR3 is TGTGCCAGCAGTGATCAGTCCTCCGGAGGGGAGACCCAGTACTTC. Amino acid sequence: CASSDQSSGGETQYF.

V usage is TRBV6-1 and J usage is TRBJ2-3, with TRBD2 matching over 8 bases. This CDR3 comprises 15 residues. Germline-derived CDR1 and CDR2 are MNHNS and SASEGT. V lost 8 bases and J lost 6; bases outside the gene matches: 13. In DNA, the CDR3 is TGTGCCAGCGGTAAGCGGGGGCCATCTTCCGATACGCAGTATTTT. It translates to CASGKRGPSSDTQYF.

This clonotype has only one observation. The chain links TRBV7-8 to TRBJ2-3, with 8 bases aligning to TRBD2. Germline CDR1 is SGHVS and CDR2 is FQNEAQ. This CDR3 region has 17 residues. The ends lost 2 bases at V and 0 bases at J; junction bases unmatched: 7. CDR3 sequence: CASSLPNSGASTDTQYF. The CDR3 DNA reads as TGTGCCAGCAGCTTACCAAATAGCGGGGCTAGCACAGATACGCAGTATTTT.

This sequence joins TRBV20-1 and TRBJ2-4; TRBD2 is a possible D gene (5 bases). TRBJ2-7 explains the end of the DNA better; the J call may be wrong. Germline-derived CDR1 and CDR2 are DFQATT and SNEGSKA (reference sequence). The CDR3 length is 14 residues. The CDR3 bases are TGCAGTGCTACAACTAGGGTCCAGAACTACGAGCAGTACTTC. Its translation is CSATTRVQNYEQYF.